Listed below are T cell receptor beta chains from one sample, sequenced in a study of CD8+ T cells in alopecia areata. Generated by immunoSEQ multiplex PCR, the TCRdb table keeps only in-frame clones and is missing some. This sample yields approximately 280,000 clones, of which 58% are seen a single time; approximately 2% belongs to the top ten. Sample: CD4+ T cells sorted from blood, taken at week 24, from a patient treated with tofacitinib. These receptors were obtained from a human donor with alopecia areata. CDR3s include the opening cysteine and the closing phenylalanine or tryptophan. The order of the fields is V gene, J gene, D gene, clone size, CDR3 DNA, CDR3 protein. A D gene is named only where the DNA matches it firmly. Clone size, where shown, is once, few, many, or a class for clones that have expanded.

>TRBV30|TRBJ2-1|.|.
TGTGCCTGGAGTACCCGGATTGTACAGTTCTTC
CAWSTRIVQFF
>TRBV30|TRBJ2-3|.|.
TGTGCCTGGAGTCGTAGCTATCTCACAGATACGCAGTATTTT
CAWSRSYLTDTQYF
>TRBV9|TRBJ2-4|TRBD2|few
TGTGCCAGCAGCGTGTGGTACAGCGGGGGCCTAGCCAAAAACATTCAGTACTTC
CASSVWYSGGLAKNIQYF
>TRBV7-2|TRBJ1-5|.|few
TGTGCCAGCAGCTTAGATGACAATCAGCCCCAGCATTTT
CASSLDDNQPQHF
>TRBV7-9|TRBJ2-3|TRBD1|few
TGTGCCAGCAGCCAACAGGGGGTCAGCACAGATACGCAGTATTTT
CASSQQGVSTDTQYF
>TRBV6-1|TRBJ1-6|.|.
TGTGCCAGCAGCCCAGAGAGTGGCGAGAATTCACCCCTCCACTTT
CASSPESGENSPLHF
>TRBV2|TRBJ1-2|TRBD1|.
TGTGCCAGCAGGCCGGGACAGGGTACAAACTATGGCTACACCTTC
CASRPGQGTNYGYTF
>TRBV18|TRBJ1-1|.|many
TGTGCCAGCTCACCACAGGGGAAAACTGAAGCTTTCTTT
CASSPQGKTEAFF
>TRBV2|TRBJ1-5|.|.
TGTGCCAGCAGCGGAACCAGGGGCGGGGGGCAGCCCCAGCATTTT
CASSGTRGGGQPQHF
>TRBV27|TRBJ2-2|TRBD1|.
TGTGCCAGCAGTCTCCCAGGGGGAACCGGGGAGCTGTTTTTT
CASSLPGGTGELFF
>TRBV30|TRBJ1-3|.|.
TGTGCCTGGAGTTGGGGAAACACCATATATTTT
CAWSWGNTIYF
>TRBV7-6|TRBJ1-1|.|.
TGTGCCAGCAGCTTAGTGGCCAGGGGTTGGTCTGAAGCTTTCTTT
CASSLVARGWSEAFF
>TRBV15|TRBJ2-4|TRBD1|.
TGTGCCACCAGCAGTACAGGGGGGATATACATTCAGTACTTC
CATSSTGGIYIQYF
>TRBV2|TRBJ2-1|.|few
TGTGCCAGCACCCCAGGGAATGAGCAGTTCTTC
CASTPGNEQFF
>TRBV28|TRBJ2-7|.|.
TGTGCCAGCAGTCCCGGGACCACCAAATACGAGCAGTACTTC
CASSPGTTKYEQYF
>TRBV29-1|TRBJ2-1|TRBD2|.
TGCAGCGTTGGTCGGGGGGATCGTGAGTTCTTC
CSVGRGDREFF
>TRBV29-1|TRBJ2-2|TRBD1|.
TGCAGCGATCGGACAGGGGTCTTCGGCGGGGAGCTGTTTTTT
CSDRTGVFGGELFF
>TRBV28|TRBJ2-5|TRBD2|once
TGTGCCAGCAGTTCCCCCGGGGGATCGCGCGGGGGGGCGGAGACCCAGTACTTC
CASSSPGGSRGGAETQYF
>TRBV5-1|TRBJ1-2|.|.
TGCGCCAGCAGCTTGGAGGCAGCGAAGCTCTATGGCTACACCTTC
CASSLEAAKLYGYTF
>TRBV5-1|TRBJ1-1|TRBD1|few
TGCGCCAGCAGCTTGGCCAGGCAGGGGGCTCAAAACACTGAAGCTTTCTTT
CASSLARQGAQNTEAFF
>TRBV7-8|TRBJ2-1|.|.
TGTGCCAGCAGCTTAGTGGGGGTTCACAATGAGCAGTTCTTC
CASSLVGVHNEQFF
>TRBV29-1|TRBJ2-3|.|few
TGCAGCGCCGGGGAGGATACGCAGTATTTT
CSAGEDTQYF
>TRBV29-1|TRBJ2-3|.|.
TGCAGCGTCGTTGGGACTGCAGATACGCAGTATTTT
CSVVGTADTQYF
>TRBV29-1|TRBJ2-7|TRBD1|.
TGCAGCGTGGTGGGACAGGGGACCTACGAGCAGTACTTC
CSVVGQGTYEQYF
>TRBV6-1|TRBJ2-1|.|.
TGTGCCAGCAGCGAAGTTTGGGGGTACTACAATGAGCAGTTCTTC
CASSEVWGYYNEQFF
>TRBV7-9|TRBJ1-2|.|.
TGTGCCAGCAGCTTAGTGTCGCGCGACACCGGCTACACCTTC
CASSLVSRDTGYTF
>TRBV2|TRBJ1-2|.|.
TGTGCCAGCAGGGAAGTTGACTATGGCTACACCTTC
CASREVDYGYTF
>TRBV6-4|TRBJ1-1|.|.
TGTGCCAGCAGTGACCAGGGGAACACTGAAGCTTTCTTT
CASSDQGNTEAFF
>TRBV30|TRBJ1-1|.|.
TGTGCCTGGAGGCAGGCATACACTGAAGCTTTCTTT
CAWRQAYTEAFF
>TRBV19|TRBJ2-1|.|few
TGTGCCAGTAAAGAGGGGGGGGCCTCGAGTGTTGAGCAGTTCTTC
CASKEGGASSVEQFF
>TRBV29-1|TRBJ1-5|.|few
TGCAGCGTTGCCGACAGGAGGGGACAGCCCCAGCATTTT
CSVADRRGQPQHF
>TRBV6-5|TRBJ2-4|.|.
TGTGCCAGCAGTTATGTGGCCGACCCCTCGCGGGGCATTCAGTACTTC
CASSYVADPSRGIQYF
>TRBV29-1|TRBJ2-6|.|.
TGCAGCGTTGTATTGTGGCAGAGCTCTGGGGCCAACGTCCTGACTTTC
CSVVLWQSSGANVLTF
>TRBV29-1|TRBJ2-3|.|.
TGCAGCGTTGAAGGTGGGGGGCGGGCAGATACGCAGTATTTT
CSVEGGGRADTQYF
>TRBV9|TRBJ1-2|TRBD1|.
TGTGCCAGCAGCGTAGGTTCCCCAGGGGGGTCCTATGGCTACACCTTC
CASSVGSPGGSYGYTF
>TRBV2|TRBJ1-1|.|.
TGTGCCAGCTACCTTCTCGGGAACACTGAAGCTTTCTTT
CASYLLGNTEAFF
>TRBV5-1|TRBJ1-6|.|.
TGCGCCAGCAGCTTGAGACAGAATAATTCACCCCTCCACTTT
CASSLRQNNSPLHF
>TRBV6-5|TRBJ2-5|TRBD2|once
TGTGCCGGCTTTAGCGGGCAAGAGACCCAGTACTTC
CAGFSGQETQYF
>TRBV4-2|TRBJ2-7|TRBD2|.
TGTGCCAGCAGCCCGGTACTAGCGGGGGGCTACGAGCAGTACTTC
CASSPVLAGGYEQYF
>TRBV6-6|TRBJ2-5|.|few
TGTGCCAGCAGTTACCCGCAGGAGACCCAGTACTTC
CASSYPQETQYF
>TRBV30|TRBJ2-2|.|.
TGTGCCTGGATTCGCCTGGGCACCGGGGAGCTGTTTTTT
CAWIRLGTGELFF
>TRBV7-6|TRBJ2-3|TRBD2|once
TGTGCCAGCAGCTTAGGACTAGCGGGGGGCCTGCGCACAGATACGCAGTATTTT
CASSLGLAGGLRTDTQYF
>TRBV2|TRBJ2-5|.|.
TGTGCCAGCAGTGAGTGGCTAGGCGGGACCCAGTACTTC
CASSEWLGGTQYF
>TRBV7-9|TRBJ2-2|TRBD1|.
TGTGCCAGCAGCCCCCGGGACAGGGGCTCCACCGGGGAGCTGTTTTTT
CASSPRDRGSTGELFF
>TRBV28|TRBJ2-7|TRBD2|many
TGTGCCAGCAGACCCCCGGGACTAGCGGGGAGGGAGCAGTACTTC
CASRPPGLAGREQYF
>TRBV6-5|TRBJ1-1|.|once
TGTGCCATTGGCCGGGGTGAGGCTGAAGCTTTCTTT
CAIGRGEAEAFF
>TRBV29-1|TRBJ1-1|TRBD1|few
TGCAGCGTTGCCCCGGACAGGGAACTTGAAGCTTTCTTT
CSVAPDRELEAFF
>TRBV29-1|TRBJ2-7|TRBD1|.
TGCAGCGTGAGACAGGGGCTCGAGCAGTACTTC
CSVRQGLEQYF
>TRBV4-3|TRBJ2-1|.|.
TGCGCCAGCAGCCAAGATCGGGGGGCTAGACGTAATGAGCAGTTCTTC
CASSQDRGARRNEQFF
>TRBV30|TRBJ2-3|.|.
TGTGCCTGGTCTAAATACACAGATACGCAGTATTTT
CAWSKYTDTQYF
>TRBV29-1|TRBJ2-6|.|few
TGCAGCGTTGGCCGGGACGGAAGCTCTGGGGCCAACGTCCTGACTTTC
CSVGRDGSSGANVLTF